Following are 26 T cell receptor beta chains from one sample sequenced in a study of blood T cell repertoires in COVID-19. Method: immunoSEQ multiplex PCR; TCRdb's copy keeps in-frame clones and lacks some. Found here are more than 250,000 clones, roughly 84% of them singletons; the top ten hold 1%. Input material: peripheral blood. Receptors originate from a man in his forties or fifties with active or convalescent COVID-19.

The CDR3, as DNA: TGTGCCAGCAGCCACCGGGACAGGGTCTCTGAGCAGTTCTTC. Translation: CASSHRDRVSEQFF. This chain links TRBV5-6 with TRBJ2-1; 9 nucleotides align to TRBD1. Germline CDR1 SGHDT, CDR2 YYEEEE. The CDR3 is 14 amino acids. Unmatched junction bases numbered 8, after V lost 4 bases and J lost 9 bases.

V is TRBV11-2 and J is TRBJ2-1; the D gene is possibly TRBD2 (6 bases). Trimming removed 2 bases at V and 2 bases at J, with 13 bases between. Germline lookup yields CDR1 SGHAT and CDR2 FQNNGV. This CDR3 has 16 residues. The DNA for the CDR3 is TGTGCCAGCAGCTTACCTGTGGGAGGACCCTACAATGAGCAGTTCTTC. This translates into CASSLPVGGPYNEQFF.

The J gene is TRBJ1-1, the V gene TRBV2; 7 nucleotides align to TRBD1. This CDR3 is built from 14 residues. Per the germline V gene, CDR1 is SNHLY and CDR2 is FYNNEI. The J segment lost 2 bases and the V segment lost 6 bases, leaving 6 bases of the junction unmatched. The CDR3: CASRQRTGNTEAFF. In DNA form, the CDR3 reads TGTGCCAGCAGGCAGCGGACAGGAAACACTGAAGCTTTCTTT.

J is TRBJ2-3 and V is TRBV12-5; D may be TRBD1 (5 bases). The length of the CDR3 is 10 residues. In germline, CDR1 is LGHNT, CDR2 FRNRAP. The ends were cut back, 4 bases at V and 12 bases at J, with 8 bases in the middle. CDR3 in amino acids: CASGSGHQYF. CDR3 coding DNA: TGTGCTAGTGGTTCCGGACATCAGTATTTT.

In this sample, this clone turned up a few times. The chain has TRBV4-3 and TRBJ1-2; 11 nucleotides agree with TRBD1. The J segment lost 8 bases and the V segment lost 3 bases, leaving 5 bases of the junction unmatched. The length of the CDR3 is 14 residues. CDR1 is LGHNA and CDR2 is YSLEER in the germline V gene. The CDR3 protein is CASSQQDRGQGYTF. The CDR3 DNA reads TGCGCCAGCAGCCAGCAGGACAGGGGGCAGGGCTACACCTTC.

This clone was observed a handful of times. This chain links TRBV19 with TRBJ2-3; 12 nucleotides match TRBD2. Germline V CDR1 and CDR2: LNHDA, SQIVND (reference sequence). V shed 4 bases and J 2 bases; nucleotides not matched to a gene: 10. The CDR3 has 18 residues. The CDR3 bases are TGTGCCAGTAGTACCGGGACTAGCGGGTCCCCCCCCACAGATACGCAGTATTTT. Encoded protein: CASSTGTSGSPPTDTQYF.

V usage is TRBV20-1 and J usage is TRBJ2-1; D remains ambiguous. V lost 2 bases to trimming and J lost 10 bases, with 3 bases between them. The germline gives CDR1 DFQATT, CDR2 SNEGSKA (reference sequence). The CDR3 runs to 9 residues. The CDR3: CSARPEQFF. The CDR3 DNA reads as TGCAGTGCTAGACCAGAGCAGTTCTTC.

This clone appeared a few times. The chain joins TRBV19 to TRBJ2-5; D is possibly TRBD2 (5 bases). Trimming pared 5 bases from V and 5 bases from J, leaving 12 bases between. There are 13 residues in the CDR3. Germline CDR1 LNHDA, CDR2 SQIVND (reference sequence). CDR3 sequence (DNA): TGTGCCAGTAGTCCAGCGGTGGGGGAGACCCAGTACTTC. Translating it yields CASSPAVGETQYF. Filled out from reference TRBV19 and TRBJ2-5, the complete variable domain reads DGGITQSPKYLFRKEGQNVTLSCEQNLNHDAMYWYRQDPGQGLRLIYYSQIVNDFQKGDIAEGYSVSREKKESFPLTVTSAQKNPTAFYLCASSPAVGETQYFGPGTRLLVL.

This chain links TRBV5-1 with TRBJ1-5, with D possibly TRBD1 on 5 matching bases. CDR1 SGHRS and CDR2 YFSETQ come from the germline V gene. Trimming removed 0 bases at V and 0 bases at J, with 10 bases between. CDR3 length: 16 residues. The CDR3 DNA reads TGCGCCAGCAGCTTGGATGGGGCAGGTAGCAATCAGCCCCAGCATTTT. Translating it yields CASSLDGAGSNQPQHF.

The chain links TRBV5-5 to TRBJ1-2; 7 nucleotides line up with TRBD1. The CDR3 consists of 14 residues. The germline V gene has CDR1 SGHKS and CDR2 YYEKEE (reference sequence). V was clipped by 5 bases and J by 3 bases; unmatched bases: 7. The CDR3 reads CASSPQGIDYGYTF. CDR3 DNA sequence: TGTGCCAGCAGTCCACAGGGGATCGACTATGGCTACACCTTC.

The CDR3 region is CSASPRGDTQYF. The CDR3 DNA is TGCAGTGCTAGTCCCAGGGGAGATACGCAGTATTTT. V is TRBV20-1 and J is TRBJ2-3; a weak D match, TRBD1 (6 bases). Between the trimmed V and J ends, which lost 3 bases and 5 bases, there was a span of 9 bases. The CDR3 is 12 residues long. CDR1 is DFQATT, CDR2 SNEGSKA, per germline (reference sequence).

This chain connects TRBV5-1 to TRBJ2-1; 10 nucleotides align to TRBD1. Trimming removed 7 bases from V and 5 bases from J; junction bases left unmatched: 6. There are 14 residues in the CDR3. CDR1 and CDR2 from the germline V gene are SGHRS and YFSETQ. The CDR3 coding sequence is TGCGCCAGCTACCGGGACAGGGGCCACAATGAGCAGTTCTTC. Amino acids: CASYRDRGHNEQFF.

The chain is built from TRBV5-1 and TRBJ2-5; 7 nucleotides match TRBD2. The ends lost 2 bases at V and 3 bases at J; junction bases unmatched: 4. CDR1 is SGHRS, CDR2 YFSETQ, per germline. The CDR3 spans 14 residues. This chain's CDR3 is CASSLAGTEETQYF. The CDR3 coding sequence is TGCGCCAGCAGCTTAGCGGGGACCGAAGAGACCCAGTACTTC.

The V gene is TRBV5-4, the J gene TRBJ2-2; D unclear. The germline V and J ends were trimmed by 1 base and 4 bases, with 5 bases remaining between them. The CDR3 length is 13 residues. CDR1 and CDR2 from the germline V gene are SGHNT and YYREEE (reference sequence). In nucleotides, the CDR3 is TGTGCCAGCAGCTTGTTTATCACCGGGGAGCTGTTTTTT. Protein product: CASSLFITGELFF.

Details on this clone: The sample carries other DNA sequences with the same CDR3. The chain has TRBV5-1 and TRBJ1-4; possibly TRBD1 for D (6 bases). CDR3 size: 14 residues. V dropped 2 bases and J dropped 3 bases, with 8 bases sitting between them. Germline values: CDR1 SGHRS, CDR2 YFSETQ. CDR3 coding DNA: TGCGCCAGCAGCTTACAGGGACCTAATGAAAAACTGTTTTTT. Translation: CASSLQGPNEKLFF.

Turning to this clone: The same CDR3 can be traced to other DNA sequences in this sample. The genes are TRBV5-4 and TRBJ1-3, with 10 bases that match TRBD1. Germline V lookup: CDR1 SGHNT, CDR2 YYREEE (reference sequence). The CDR3 contains 15 residues. V was pared by 4 bases and J by 1 base, with 2 bases of the junction left unmatched. The CDR3 protein is CASSRGQGSGNTIYF. The CDR3 coding sequence is TGTGCCAGCAGCAGGGGACAGGGGTCTGGAAACACCATATATTTT.

This clone has only a few counts. The genes are TRBV12-3 or TRBV12-4 and TRBJ1-2; D possibly corresponds to TRBD1 (6 bases). V lost 3 bases, J lost 3 bases, and 8 bases lay in between. The CDR3 spans 13 residues. This CDR3 is CASSFGQHYGYTF. The CDR3 DNA is TGTGCCAGCAGTTTCGGACAGCACTATGGCTACACCTTC.

This chain links TRBV7-9 with TRBJ1-2; maybe TRBD1 (5 bases). The CDR3 consists of 16 residues. The V gene lost 0 bases and the J gene lost 1 base, with 12 bases spanning the gap. Per the germline V gene, CDR1 is SEHNR and CDR2 is FQNEAQ (reference sequence). CDR3 sequence: CASSLAAGGFNYGYTF. The CDR3 nucleotides are TGTGCCAGCAGCTTAGCGGCGGGGGGATTTAACTATGGCTACACCTTC.

The chain uses TRBV28 and TRBJ2-3; 8 nucleotides agree with TRBD2. The trim removed 8 bases at V and 1 base at J, leaving 14 bases unmatched. Germline values: CDR1 MDHEN, CDR2 SYDVKM. The CDR3 has 17 amino acids. Here the CDR3 reads CASQPGGTVPRTDTQYF. The DNA of the CDR3 is TGTGCCAGCCAACCGGGAGGGACCGTGCCCCGCACAGATACGCAGTATTTT.

The chain links TRBV10-3 to TRBJ2-2; 9 nucleotides match TRBD1. This CDR3 region has 16 residues. Germline V lookup: CDR1 ENHRY, CDR2 SYGVKD. V lost 5 bases, J lost 0 bases, and 4 bases stayed unmatched. The CDR3 loop reads CAISTGTGSNTGELFF. CDR3 bases: TGTGCCATCAGTACCGGGACAGGGTCGAACACCGGGGAGCTGTTTTTT.

In this sample, this clone turned up a few times. This chain joins TRBV4-1 and TRBJ1-1; TRBD1 matches at 8 bases. Per the germline V gene, CDR1 is MGHRA and CDR2 is YSYEKL. V was pared by 2 bases and J by 3 bases, with 8 bases of the junction left unmatched. This CDR3 has 16 residues. The CDR3 DNA reads TGCGCCAGCAGCCAAACCAGGGGGCGCAGGGACACTGAAGCTTTCTTT. Protein: CASSQTRGRRDTEAFF.

The chain recombines TRBV6-5 with TRBJ1-3, with TRBD1 as a possible D gene (5 bases). CDR1 and CDR2 (germline): MNHEY, SVGAGI. Trimming stripped 6 bases from V and 7 bases from J, with 13 bases between. The CDR3 is made up of 13 amino acids. The CDR3, as DNA: TGTGCCAGCAGACTCCAGGGAGGGAACACCATATATTTT. Its translation: CASRLQGGNTIYF.

V is TRBV9 and J is TRBJ1-3, with no clear D. Germline V CDR1 and CDR2: SGDLS, YYNGEE. The CDR3 is 16 amino acids. Trimming took off 3 bases at V and 0 bases at J, with 13 bases between the two ends. CDR3 nucleotide sequence: TGTGCCAGCAGCGGCCGCCCGGGGTACTCTGGAAACACCATATATTTT. Its translation is CASSGRPGYSGNTIYF.

The chain carries TRBV19 and TRBJ2-2, with D perhaps matching TRBD2 (5 bases). Trimming shortened V by 8 bases and J by 6 bases, and 16 bases separated the two germline ends. The CDR3 is 14 residues long. Germline V gene data show CDR1 as LNHDA and CDR2 as SQIVND (reference sequence). The CDR3 here is CASLSVYPPGELFF. The CDR3, as DNA: TGTGCCAGTCTTAGCGTTTACCCGCCCGGGGAGCTGTTTTTT.

The chain has TRBV27 and TRBJ1-2; 8 nucleotides align to TRBD1. With 0 bases clipped from V and 4 bases from J, the junction kept 1 base outside the gene matches. CDR3 size: 14 residues. CDR1 is MNHEY, CDR2 SMNVEV, per germline (reference sequence). CDR3: CASSLSQGAYGYTF. In DNA form, the CDR3 reads TGTGCCAGCAGTTTATCCCAGGGGGCCTATGGCTACACCTTC.

The genes are TRBV5-6 and TRBJ1-4; the D is unclear. In germline, CDR1 is SGHDT, CDR2 YYEEEE. This CDR3 is 15 amino acids long. Trimming removed 4 bases at V and 8 bases at J, with 18 bases between. The CDR3 here is CASSRGRSPPEKLFF. CDR3 nucleotides: TGTGCCAGCAGCCGCGGGAGGAGCCCCCCGGAAAAACTGTTTTTT.